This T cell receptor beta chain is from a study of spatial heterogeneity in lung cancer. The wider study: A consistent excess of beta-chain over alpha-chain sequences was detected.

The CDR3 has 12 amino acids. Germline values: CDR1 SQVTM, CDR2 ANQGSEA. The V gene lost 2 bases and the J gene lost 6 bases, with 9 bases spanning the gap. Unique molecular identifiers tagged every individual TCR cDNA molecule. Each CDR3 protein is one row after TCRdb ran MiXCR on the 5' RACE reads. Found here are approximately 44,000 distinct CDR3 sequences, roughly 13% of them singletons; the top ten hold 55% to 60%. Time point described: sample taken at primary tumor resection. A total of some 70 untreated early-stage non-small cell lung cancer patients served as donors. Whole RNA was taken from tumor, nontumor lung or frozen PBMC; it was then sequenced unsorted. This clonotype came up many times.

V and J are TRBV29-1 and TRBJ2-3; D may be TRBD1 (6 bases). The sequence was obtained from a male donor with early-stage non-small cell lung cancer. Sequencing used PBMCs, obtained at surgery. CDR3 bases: TGCAGCGTTGAAACAGGGTTGGATACGCAGTATTTT. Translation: CSVETGLDTQYF.